This T cell receptor (beta chain) was recovered during a study of radiation and T cells in renal cell carcinoma. Here immunoSEQ multiplex PCR was the method, and the copy in TCRdb shows in-frame clones only, minus some. The table records some 100,000 clones, roughly 84% of them present only once. The CDR3 spans 16 residues. Trimming removed 7 bases from V and 4 bases from J; junction bases left unmatched: 15. Germline-derived CDR1 and CDR2 are LNHDA and SQIVND (reference sequence). Noted time point: blood 4 weeks post-SBRT, at nephrectomy. The sample's treatment: 15 Gy SBRT to primary tumor, nephrectomy 4 weeks later.

Specimen: blood, collected from a patient whose treatment included radiotherapy and nephrectomy. This rearrangement joins TRBV19 to TRBJ1-1; 7 bases align to TRBD1. The receptor comes from a man between 60 and 70 years old with renal cell carcinoma. The CDR3 sequence: CASKGQQGQVGTEAFF. CDR3 DNA: TGTGCCAGTAAGGGACAGCAAGGGCAGGTGGGCACTGAAGCTTTCTTT.